The source of this TCR beta chain is a study of blood T cell repertoires in COVID-19. The CDR3 spans 13 residues. Per germline, CDR1 GTSNPN and CDR2 SVGIG (reference sequence). Deletions cut 5 bases from V and 1 base from J, with 11 bases between. All enrollees were roughly 18 to 95 years old and from some 24 US areas. Original processing notes: Amplification of reference gene primers was used by the study to estimate nucleated cell counts. Some clones are missing from TCRdb's copy, which holds only in-frame ones; the method was immunoSEQ multiplex PCR. V and J calls and clone size are given by that table; D and trimming were obtained from the DNA. The repertoire has fewer than 350,000 clones, roughly 91% of them found once; the top ten carry about 2.3%.

This sequence was found in a woman in her thirties or forties with acute COVID-19. The chain couples TRBV30 to TRBJ2-5; D remains ambiguous. Sequencing input: PBMCs or T cells enriched from blood (not recorded which). In nucleotides, the CDR3 is TGTGCCTGGTCAAGAGACTTCCAAGAGACCCAGTACTTC. It is translated as CAWSRDFQETQYF.